This T cell receptor beta chain was sequenced during a study of identical twins. This clonotype was detected only a few times. A universal primer site was added by template switching, and unique molecular identifiers were carried by the cDNA. One entry per CDR3 protein, called by TCRdb with MiXCR from the 5' RACE reads. The repertoire consists of roughly 290,000 distinct CDR3 sequences, with roughly 10% occurring once and the leading ten covering roughly 6.8%. The germline V gene has CDR1 KGHSH and CDR2 LQKENI. CDR3 length: 13 residues. The germline V and J ends were trimmed by 8 bases and 3 bases, with 13 bases remaining between them. These data were also reused for a study on yellow fever vaccine responses in identical twins.

The TCR was taken from a young woman in good health. Sequenced: CD8+ T cells sorted from blood. The rearrangement links TRBV18 to TRBJ1-1; D is uncertain. The CDR3 is CASRTQQDTEAFF. CDR3 coding DNA: TGTGCCAGCCGCACCCAGCAGGACACTGAAGCTTTCTTT. Full variable domain (outside the CDR3, taken from reference TRBV18 and TRBJ1-1): NAGVMQNPRHLVRRRGQEARLRCSPMKGHSHVYWYRQLPEEGLKFMVYLQKENIIDESGMPKERFSAEFPKEGPSILRIQQVVRGDSAAYFCASRTQQDTEAFFGQGTRLTVV.